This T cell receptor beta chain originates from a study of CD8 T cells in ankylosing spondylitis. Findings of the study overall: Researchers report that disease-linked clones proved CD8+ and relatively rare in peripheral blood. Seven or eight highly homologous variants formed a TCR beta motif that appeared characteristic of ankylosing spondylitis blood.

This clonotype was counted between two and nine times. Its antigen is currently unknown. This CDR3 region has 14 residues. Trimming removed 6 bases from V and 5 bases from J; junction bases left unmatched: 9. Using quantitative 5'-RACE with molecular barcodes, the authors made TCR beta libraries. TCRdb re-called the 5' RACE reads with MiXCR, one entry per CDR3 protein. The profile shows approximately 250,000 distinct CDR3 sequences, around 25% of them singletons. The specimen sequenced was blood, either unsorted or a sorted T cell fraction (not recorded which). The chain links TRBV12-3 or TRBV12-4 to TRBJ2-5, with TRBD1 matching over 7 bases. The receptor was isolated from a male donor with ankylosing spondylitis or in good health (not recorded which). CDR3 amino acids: CASRTDTGDETQYF. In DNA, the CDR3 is TGTGCCAGCAGGACAGACACAGGGGACGAGACCCAGTACTTC.